This entry describes one T cell receptor (beta chain). V shed 1 base and J shed 6 bases, with 8 bases lying between them. The germline CDR1 and CDR2 sequences are SGHDT and YYEEEE. There are 12 residues in the CDR3. The data originate from a study of blood T cell repertoires in COVID-19. Recovered participants had two consecutive negative NP/OP PCR tests, healthcare professional clearance, or symptom resolution. Using immunoSEQ multiplex PCR, the repertoire was profiled, and TCRdb retains in-frame clones only, with some absent. This table has approximately 260,000 clones, 80% to 95% appearing once. Sequenced material: PBMCs or T cells enriched from blood (not recorded which). The TCR sequence derives from a woman aged 18-29 years who had recovered from COVID-19. V gene TRBV5-6 combines with J gene TRBJ2-7; no firm D call. CDR3 nucleotides: TGTGCCAGCAGCTTGTTTACAGTCGAGCAGTACTTC. Translated: CASSLFTVEQYF.